A single sample gave rise to the 10 T cell receptor beta chains below, sequenced in a study of OX40 agonist ivuxolimab in advanced cancers. The library was obtained by the immunoSEQ multiplex PCR assay. Entries here come from immuneACCESS through TCRdb and include only in-frame sequences with V and J called. Some clones fail to appear in such tables; in the studies checked, an unresolved V gene covers under half of the shortfall, and the cause of the remainder is unknown. The sample table lists some 17,000 clones, roughly 72% of them with a count of one. Approximately 24% of the sample is taken by the ten largest. The sequencing here drew on CD4+ or CD8+ T cells sorted from blood, taken in a trial of the OX40 agonist ivuxolimab. The receptors were sampled from an adult with an advanced solid tumor such as melanoma, head and neck, liver or kidney cancer.

A few counts support this clone. The J gene is TRBJ2-2, the V gene TRBV11-2, with D unresolved. The CDR3 length is 13 residues. Germline V CDR1 and CDR2: SGHAT, FQNNGV. The V end lost 5 bases, the J end lost 6 bases, and 10 bases lay between the germline ends. CDR3 in DNA: TGTGCCAGCAGCCCAGCTAGTGCCGGGGAGCTGTTTTTT. Its translation: CASSPASAGELFF.

V usage is TRBV5-1 and J usage is TRBJ2-7, with a possible D match to TRBD1 (6 bases). CDR1 is SGHRS, CDR2 YFSETQ, per germline. Between the trimmed V and J ends, which lost 0 bases and 1 base, there was a span of 8 bases. This CDR3 is built from 14 residues. The CDR3 sequence is CASSLADRSYEQYF. The CDR3 DNA follows: TGCGCCAGCAGCTTGGCCGACAGGTCCTACGAGCAGTACTTC.

The chain recombines TRBV11-2 with TRBJ2-7, with 10 bases identical to TRBD2. Germline V gene sequence: CDR1 SGHAT, CDR2 FQNNGV. The CDR3 covers 16 residues. Unmatched junction bases numbered 12, after V lost 5 bases and J lost 5 bases. The CDR3 is CASSLKRGGFLDEQYF. In nucleotides, the CDR3 is TGTGCCAGCAGCCTAAAGCGGGGGGGCTTCCTGGACGAGCAGTACTTC.

Here the CDR3 DNA reads TGCGCCAGCAGCTTTAGTAGCGGGGGAACCGGGGAGCTGTTTTTT. Protein sequence: CASSFSSGGTGELFF. The chain is built from TRBV5-1 and TRBJ2-2, with 9 bases that match TRBD2. The CDR3 is 15 residues long. V trimming: 2 bases; J trimming: 5 bases; junction bases outside the gene matches: 4. Germline loops: CDR1 SGHRS, CDR2 YFSETQ.

CDR3 loop: CASSAPTRSYNEQFF. Written as DNA, the CDR3 is TGTGCCAGCAGCGCCCCCACTCGCTCCTACAATGAGCAGTTCTTC. V and J are TRBV5-4 and TRBJ2-1; D not certain. The V end was cut by 4 bases, the J end by 0 bases, with 11 bases between. In germline, CDR1 is SGHNT, CDR2 YYREEE (reference sequence). This CDR3 comprises 15 residues.

V and J are TRBV28 and TRBJ1-5; TRBD1 might be the D (5 bases). V was shortened by 6 bases and J by 0 bases, with 18 bases between the two germline ends. The length of the CDR3 is 17 residues. Germline V lookup: CDR1 MDHEN, CDR2 SYDVKM. The CDR3 region is CASSRQYSLYSNQPQHF. CDR3 nucleotide sequence: TGTGCCAGCAGCCGACAGTATAGCTTATATAGCAATCAGCCCCAGCATTTT.

The chain uses TRBV9 and TRBJ2-5; 7 bases match TRBD1. CDR3 length: 14 residues. The J segment lost 3 bases and the V segment lost 0 bases, leaving 2 bases of the junction unmatched. Germline CDR1 and CDR2: SGDLS and YYNGEE. The CDR3 region has the DNA TGTGCCAGCAGCGTAGATCAGGGGGAAGAGACCCAGTACTTC. Its translation: CASSVDQGEETQYF.

The V gene is TRBV11-2, the J gene TRBJ2-1, with 8 nucleotides matching TRBD2. V gave up 6 bases and J gave up 5 bases; unmatched junction bases: 6. This CDR3 is 14 amino acids long. CDR1 SGHAT and CDR2 FQNNGV come from the germline V gene. CDR3 region: CASRQPGLDNEQFF. For the CDR3, the DNA is TGTGCCAGCAGACAGCCGGGACTAGACAATGAGCAGTTCTTC.

The chain recombines TRBV30 with TRBJ2-5, with 12 bases identical to TRBD1. Unmatched junction bases numbered 8, after V lost 2 bases and J lost 10 bases. Germline V gives CDR1 GTSNPN, CDR2 SVGIG (reference sequence). The CDR3 sequence is 14 residues long. The CDR3 DNA reads TGTGCCTGGAGTTTCGGGACAGGGGGCGAGGGCCAGTACTTC. As protein: CAWSFGTGGEGQYF.

The chain recombines TRBV7-9 with TRBJ1-2, with TRBD1 matching 7 bases. Trimming removed 1 base from V and 0 bases from J; junction bases left unmatched: 2. This CDR3 is built from 15 residues. Germline lookup yields CDR1 SEHNR and CDR2 FQNEAQ (reference sequence). CDR3 amino acids: CASSLGDSPNYGYTF. Written as DNA, the CDR3 is TGTGCCAGCAGCTTAGGGGACAGTCCTAACTATGGCTACACCTTC.